The source of this T cell receptor (beta chain) is a study of vaccination and CD4 T cells after COVID-19. At the level of the study: Post-COVID draws followed diagnosis by a median about 100 days (range 35 to 161). Notes on the study in general: Spike mono-reactive clones accounted for 304 of the 307 vaccine-specific clones found in convalescent patients.

The Oncomine TCR Beta short-read assay generated sequence data from the DNA of cultured CD4+ T cells. TCRdb fed the PCR reads into MiXCR, producing one record per CDR3 protein. This table has approximately 17,000 distinct CDR3 sequences, roughly 50% appearing once. By sample share, this clonotype is medium-sized. The target antigen is unknown. V lost 2 bases and J lost 2, with 11 bases in between. CDR1 is MNHEY, CDR2 SVGAGI, per germline. The CDR3 covers 15 residues. Noted treatment: approximately 9-day PBMC culture with coronavirus spike peptide pools or control peptides (ViraFEST assay). The material sequenced was CD4+ T cells from blood, cultured in vitro. The V gene is TRBV6-5, the J gene TRBJ2-3, with D hard to call. This TCR was sampled from a human donor who had recovered from COVID-19. The CDR3 sequence: CASSYDRADTDTQYF. CDR3 nucleotide sequence: TGTGCCAGCAGTTACGACCGGGCGGACACAGATACGCAGTATTTT.